This T cell receptor (beta chain) was profiled in a study of Graves' ophthalmopathy and Graves' hyperthyroidism. Looking at the study overall: Peripheral blood sampling occurred at initial diagnosis, before any treatment.

The germline V gene has CDR1 LNHNV and CDR2 YYDKDF (reference sequence). Trimming cost V 6 bases and J 2 bases, with 11 bases left between them. The CDR3 contains 13 residues. Investigators amplified TCR beta CDR3 regions from RNA transcripts. Following a first-round RT-PCR that used HTBI primers, a second-round multiplex PCR was carried out. TCRdb independently ran MiXCR on the multiplex PCR reads; one entry per CDR3 protein. Counted here are about 390,000 distinct CDR3 sequences, roughly 17% occurring once; the ten biggest clones make up 2.4%. The genes are TRBV15 and TRBJ2-7; D ambiguous. The sequence came from an adult woman with stable Graves' hyperthyroidism. Material: peripheral blood. The CDR3 spells CATSLNQAYEQYF. In nucleotides, the CDR3 is TGTGCCACCAGTCTCAACCAAGCCTACGAGCAGTACTTC.